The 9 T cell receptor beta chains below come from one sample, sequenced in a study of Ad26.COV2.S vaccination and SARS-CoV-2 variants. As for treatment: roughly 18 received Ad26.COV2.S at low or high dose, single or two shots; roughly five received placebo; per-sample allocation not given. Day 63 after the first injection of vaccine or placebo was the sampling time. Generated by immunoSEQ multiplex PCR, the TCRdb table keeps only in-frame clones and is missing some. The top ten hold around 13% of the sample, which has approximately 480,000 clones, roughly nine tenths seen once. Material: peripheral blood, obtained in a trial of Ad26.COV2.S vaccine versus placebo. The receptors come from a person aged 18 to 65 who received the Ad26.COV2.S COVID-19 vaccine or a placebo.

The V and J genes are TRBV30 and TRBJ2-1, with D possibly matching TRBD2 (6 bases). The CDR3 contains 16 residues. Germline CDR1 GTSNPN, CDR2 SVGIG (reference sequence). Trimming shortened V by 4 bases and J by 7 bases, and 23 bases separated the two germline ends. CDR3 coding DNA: TGTGCCTGGATCCCGGTCCCGGCGGGATCTTGGAATGAGCAGTTCTTC. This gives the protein CAWIPVPAGSWNEQFF.

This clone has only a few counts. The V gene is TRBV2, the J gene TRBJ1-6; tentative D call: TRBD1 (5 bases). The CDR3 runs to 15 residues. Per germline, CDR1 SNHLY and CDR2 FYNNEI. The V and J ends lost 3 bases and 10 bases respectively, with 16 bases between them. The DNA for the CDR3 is TGTGCCAGCAGTGAGGACCCCAAGGGGAGATCACCCCTCCACTTT. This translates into CASSEDPKGRSPLHF.

The CDR3 DNA follows: TGTGCCAGCAGTCCTCGACTAGCCCTCTCCAATGAGCAGTTCTTC. Protein sequence: CASSPRLALSNEQFF. V and J are TRBV28 and TRBJ2-1, with 7 positions matching TRBD2. The CDR3 loop spans 15 amino acids. V shed 5 bases, J shed 6 bases, and the junction held 10 bases outside the gene matches. CDR1 MDHEN and CDR2 SYDVKM come from the germline V gene.

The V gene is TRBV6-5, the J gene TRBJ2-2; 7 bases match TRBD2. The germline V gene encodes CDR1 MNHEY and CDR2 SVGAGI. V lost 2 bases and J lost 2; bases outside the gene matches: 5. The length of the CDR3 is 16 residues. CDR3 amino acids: CASSYRGTINTGELFF. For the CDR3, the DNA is TGTGCCAGCAGTTACCGGGGGACTATTAACACCGGGGAGCTGTTTTTT.

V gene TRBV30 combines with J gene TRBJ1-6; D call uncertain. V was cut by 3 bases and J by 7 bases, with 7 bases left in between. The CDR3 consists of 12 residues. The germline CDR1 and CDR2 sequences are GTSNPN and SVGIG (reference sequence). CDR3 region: CAWRRLNSPLHF. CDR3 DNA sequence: TGTGCCTGGAGACGGTTAAATTCACCCCTCCACTTT.

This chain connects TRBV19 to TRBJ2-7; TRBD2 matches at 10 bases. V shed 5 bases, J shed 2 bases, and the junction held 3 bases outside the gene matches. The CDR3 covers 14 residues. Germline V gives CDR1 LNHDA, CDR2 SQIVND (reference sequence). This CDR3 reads CASSLLAGTYEQYF. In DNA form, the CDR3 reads TGTGCCAGTAGTCTACTAGCGGGGACCTACGAGCAGTACTTC.

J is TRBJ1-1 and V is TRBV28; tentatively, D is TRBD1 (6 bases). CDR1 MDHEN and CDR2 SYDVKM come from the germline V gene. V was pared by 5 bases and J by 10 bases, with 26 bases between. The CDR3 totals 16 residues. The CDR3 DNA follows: TGTGCCAGCAGTCCCGGGTATCCCTGGCAGGGGACCGGAGCTTTCTTT. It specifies CASSPGYPWQGTGAFF.

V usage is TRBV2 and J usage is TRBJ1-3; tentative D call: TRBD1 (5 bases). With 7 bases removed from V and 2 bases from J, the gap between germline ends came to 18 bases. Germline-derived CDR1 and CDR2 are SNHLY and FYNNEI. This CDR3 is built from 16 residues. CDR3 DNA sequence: TGTGCCAGCAAGCCGGCAGGGTGGGGTACTGGAAACACCATATATTTT. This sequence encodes CASKPAGWGTGNTIYF.

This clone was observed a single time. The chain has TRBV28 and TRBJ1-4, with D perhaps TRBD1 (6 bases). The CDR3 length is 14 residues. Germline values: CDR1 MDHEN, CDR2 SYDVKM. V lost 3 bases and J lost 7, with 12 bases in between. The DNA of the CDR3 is TGTGCCAGCAGTTTGTCAGGGGCCAGTGAAAAACTGTTTTTT. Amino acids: CASSLSGASEKLFF.